Below are 31 T cell receptor beta chains sequenced from a single sample in a study of blood T cell repertoires in COVID-19 (dated by TCRdb to 2019 to 2021). Receptor amplification or capture employed the immunoSEQ multiplex PCR assay. TCRdb re-hosts the immuneACCESS table, in-frame sequences only. Its copies lack some clones; in the studies checked, an unresolved V gene accounts for under half of them, and the cause for the rest is not known. The sample includes more than 200,000 clones, with about nine tenths observed a single time. The ten top clones hold roughly 4% of the sample. The sequencing sample was made of PBMCs or T cells enriched from blood (not recorded which). These receptor sequences come from a woman in her twenties or thirties with acute COVID-19.

The genes are TRBV7-2 and TRBJ1-6, with D tentatively TRBD1 (6 bases). The CDR3 has 19 amino acids. The germline gives CDR1 SGHTA, CDR2 FQGNSA. With 5 bases removed from V and 1 base from J, the gap between germline ends came to 21 bases. For the CDR3, the DNA is TGTGCCAGCAGCATACGCCTACCAGACAGGTTTTCCTATAATTCACCCCTCCACTTT. Protein sequence: CASSIRLPDRFSYNSPLHF.

This CDR3 reads CASSPHGGGYNEQFF. Written as DNA, the CDR3 is TGCGCCAGCAGCCCCCACGGCGGGGGATACAATGAGCAGTTCTTC. The chain combines TRBV4-1 with TRBJ2-1; 7 bases map to TRBD2. Germline lookup yields CDR1 MGHRA and CDR2 YSYEKL. Trimming cost V 4 bases and J 4 bases; bases outside gene matches: 7. The CDR3 covers 15 residues.

This clone was observed a few times. The genes are TRBV28 and TRBJ1-4, with TRBD1 matching over 8 bases. The CDR3 has 17 amino acids. Trimming at V came to 5 bases and at J to 1 base, leaving 9 bases not matched to a gene. CDR1 is MDHEN and CDR2 is SYDVKM in the germline V gene. This chain's CDR3 is CASSARTGRVTNEKLFF. The DNA for the CDR3 is TGTGCCAGCAGTGCAAGGACAGGGAGGGTAACTAATGAAAAACTGTTTTTT.

The gene calls are TRBV29-1 and TRBJ1-5, with 8 bases fitting TRBD1. Trimming removed 4 bases from V and 1 base from J; junction bases left unmatched: 6. Germline V gives CDR1 SQVTM, CDR2 ANQGSEA. The CDR3 is 15 residues long. CDR3 amino acids: CSVVYQGASNQPQHF. The CDR3, as DNA: TGCAGCGTTGTCTATCAGGGGGCCAGCAATCAGCCCCAGCATTTT.

In this sample, this clone turned up a few times. The chain combines TRBV6-5 with TRBJ2-7, with D maybe TRBD1 (5 bases). This CDR3 spans 12 amino acids. V was clipped by 6 bases and J by 0 bases, with 6 bases between them. Germline CDR1 is MNHEY and CDR2 is SVGAGI. In DNA form, the CDR3 reads TGTGCCAGCAGGGACATCTCCTACGAGCAGTACTTC. It codes for CASRDISYEQYF.

The chain carries TRBV24-1 and TRBJ2-5; weak D call: TRBD1 (6 bases). Germline lookup yields CDR1 KGHDR and CDR2 SFDVKD. The CDR3 has 14 amino acids. V gave up 7 bases and J gave up 4 bases, with 15 bases separating them. The CDR3 loop is CATSGNRVGETQYF. The CDR3 DNA reads as TGTGCCACCAGCGGCAACAGGGTCGGAGAGACCCAGTACTTC.

This chain joins TRBV12-3 or TRBV12-4 and TRBJ1-1; 12 positions match TRBD1. The V segment lost 6 bases and the J segment 11 bases; nucleotides outside the gene matches: 7. This CDR3 contains 13 residues. This CDR3 reads CASRGQGATGAFF. CDR3 DNA: TGTGCCAGCAGGGGACAGGGGGCAACCGGGGCTTTCTTT.

The V gene is TRBV30, the J gene TRBJ1-6; D is perhaps TRBD1 (5 bases). This CDR3 has 13 residues. The ends were cut back, 2 bases at V and 8 bases at J, with 10 bases in the middle. The germline CDR1 and CDR2 sequences are GTSNPN and SVGIG (reference sequence). The DNA for the CDR3 is TGTGCCTGGAGTCCGACCAGGGATTCACCCCTCCACTTT. Protein sequence: CAWSPTRDSPLHF.

The chain uses TRBV30 and TRBJ1-5; D is unresolved. V was trimmed by 3 bases and J by 7 bases, leaving 13 bases between them. The CDR3 spans 13 residues. Per germline, CDR1 GTSNPN and CDR2 SVGIG (reference sequence). The CDR3 DNA sequence: TGTGCCTGGAGAGACCATGGTAGCCAGCCCCAGCATTTT. This codes for CAWRDHGSQPQHF.

The chain employs TRBV6-5 and TRBJ2-2; 12 nucleotides agree with TRBD1. The CDR3 is 16 residues long. Losses at the gene ends were 4 bases for V and 7 bases for J; bases not matched to a gene: 7. The germline CDR1 and CDR2 sequences are MNHEY and SVGAGI. Written as DNA, the CDR3 is TGTGCCAGCAGTTCTCCCGGGACAGGGGGCCTCGGGGAGCTGTTTTTT. Translating gives CASSSPGTGGLGELFF.

V and J are TRBV7-2 and TRBJ2-5, with TRBD1 matching over 9 bases. Germline-derived CDR1 and CDR2 are SGHTA and FQGNSA. This CDR3 region has 17 residues. J was trimmed by 2 bases and V by 5 bases; bases with no gene match: 12. DNA of the CDR3: TGTGCCAGCAGCACCGGACCTACAGGGGGCGGTCAAGAGACCCAGTACTTC. Encoded protein: CASSTGPTGGGQETQYF.

The V gene is TRBV18, the J gene TRBJ2-2; possibly TRBD2 for D (6 bases). The length of the CDR3 is 17 residues. Germline-derived CDR1 and CDR2 are KGHSH and LQKENI. V dropped 0 bases and J dropped 4 bases, with 15 bases sitting between them. CDR3 region: CASSPPESSVATGELFF. The CDR3 coding sequence is TGTGCCAGCTCACCACCGGAGTCTAGCGTGGCCACCGGGGAGCTGTTTTTT.

The chain links TRBV24-1 to TRBJ1-2, with D possibly matching TRBD1 (5 bases). V lost 7 bases and J 5 bases, leaving 13 bases between the germline ends. The CDR3 loop spans 13 amino acids. The germline CDR1 and CDR2 sequences are KGHDR and SFDVKD. The CDR3 DNA is TGTGCCACCAGGAGTGCGGGGGAATATGGCTACACCTTC. Translating it yields CATRSAGEYGYTF.

The gene calls are TRBV29-1 and TRBJ2-3; D perhaps matches TRBD2 (6 bases). Germline CDR1 and CDR2: SQVTM and ANQGSEA. The CDR3 is made up of 18 amino acids. Deletions cut 2 bases from V and 2 bases from J, with 23 bases between. The CDR3 sequence is CSVERDPAGIHTTDTQYF. The CDR3 nucleotides are TGCAGCGTTGAAAGGGACCCTGCGGGGATACACACCACAGATACGCAGTATTTT.

The chain combines TRBV28 with TRBJ1-6; possibly TRBD1 for D (6 bases). Germline values: CDR1 MDHEN, CDR2 SYDVKM. The CDR3 spans 13 residues. Trimming removed 8 bases at V and 7 bases at J, with 12 bases between. CDR3 coding DNA: TGTGCCAGCCACAGGGACGAGAATTCACCCCTCCACTTT. It yields the protein CASHRDENSPLHF. The whole variable domain, remainder taken from reference TRBV28 and TRBJ1-6, is DVKVTQSSRYLVKRTGEKVFLECVQDMDHENMFWYRQDPGLGLRLIYFSYDVKMKEKGDIPEGYSVSREKKERFSLILESASTNQTSMYLCASHRDENSPLHFGNGTRLTVT.

The V gene is TRBV7-9, the J gene TRBJ2-7; 11 bases line up with TRBD2. Germline loops: CDR1 SEHNR, CDR2 FQNEAQ (reference sequence). Trimming at V came to 6 bases and at J to 1 base, leaving 5 bases not matched to a gene. CDR3 length: 15 residues. The DNA for the CDR3 is TGTGCCAGCAGTACAACTAGCGGGGGTTCCTACGAGCAGTACTTC. Translation gives CASSTTSGGSYEQYF.

The chain has TRBV6-5 and TRBJ1-1, with 8 bases matching TRBD1. After removal of 6 bases from V and 1 base from J, the junction contained 1 base not matched to a gene. The CDR3 runs to 13 residues. Looked up from germline, CDR1 is MNHEY and CDR2 is SVGAGI. This chain's CDR3 is CASRGQENTEAFF. In nucleotides, the CDR3 is TGTGCCAGCAGGGGACAGGAGAACACTGAAGCTTTCTTT.

The gene calls are TRBV4-1 and TRBJ2-5; 11 nucleotides match TRBD1. V lost 5 bases, J lost 1 base, and 6 bases stayed unmatched. Germline CDR1 reads MGHRA; CDR2 reads YSYEKL. The length of the CDR3 is 16 residues. The CDR3 DNA follows: TGCGCCAGCAGCAAAGGACAGGGGGCGATCCAAGAGACCCAGTACTTC. Translating it yields CASSKGQGAIQETQYF.

The chain combines TRBV4-3 with TRBJ2-1; 10 nucleotides line up with TRBD2. The CDR3 is 18 residues long. Per germline, CDR1 LGHNA and CDR2 YSLEER. J was trimmed by 0 bases and V by 1 base; bases with no gene match: 6. CDR3 DNA: TGCGCCAGCAGCCAAGTACTAGCGGGGTTTAGCTCCTACAATGAGCAGTTCTTC. Protein: CASSQVLAGFSSYNEQFF.

The chain has TRBV6-5 and TRBJ1-4, with D maybe TRBD1 (6 bases). Trimming pared 6 bases from V and 7 bases from J, leaving 18 bases between. This CDR3 contains 15 residues. CDR1 and CDR2 from the germline V gene are MNHEY and SVGAGI. CDR3 in amino acids: CASRREGGGGEKLFF. CDR3 DNA sequence: TGTGCCAGCAGAAGAGAGGGGGGGGGCGGTGAAAAACTGTTTTTT.

The chain combines TRBV30 with TRBJ2-3; 8 positions match TRBD1. The CDR3 has 16 residues. V lost 5 bases and J lost 0; bases outside the gene matches: 10. Germline V gene data show CDR1 as GTSNPN and CDR2 as SVGIG (reference sequence). This CDR3 reads CAWAQGASLSTDTQYF. The CDR3 DNA reads as TGTGCCTGGGCGCAGGGGGCCAGCCTAAGCACAGATACGCAGTATTTT.

V usage is TRBV7-8 and J usage is TRBJ2-7; no reliable D call. With 2 bases removed from V and 3 bases from J, the gap between germline ends came to 11 bases. Germline CDR1 and CDR2: SGHVS and FQNEAQ. This CDR3 is 14 amino acids long. Here the CDR3 DNA reads TGTGCCAGCAGCTTAATCGGTAGAGGCTACGAGCAGTACTTC. Translation: CASSLIGRGYEQYF.

The chain employs TRBV7-3 and TRBJ2-1; 8 nucleotides agree with TRBD1. This CDR3 spans 15 amino acids. With V trimmed by 5 bases and J by 3 bases, 6 bases remained unmatched. The germline V gene encodes CDR1 SGHTA and CDR2 FQGTGA. In DNA form, the CDR3 reads TGTGCCAGCAGCGCGGACAGGGAGCTCTACAATGAGCAGTTCTTC. Translating gives CASSADRELYNEQFF.

V usage is TRBV12-5 and J usage is TRBJ2-5, with TRBD2 matching over 7 bases. Germline trimming cut 1 base from V and 2 bases from J; bases unmatched to any gene: 7. Germline CDR1 LGHNT, CDR2 FRNRAP. This CDR3 comprises 16 residues. CDR3 sequence reads: CASGLGGLPLQETQYF. The CDR3, as DNA: TGTGCTAGTGGTTTGGGGGGACTACCCTTACAAGAGACCCAGTACTTC.

This rearrangement joins TRBV28 to TRBJ2-2; tentatively, D is TRBD2 (5 bases). Germline lookup yields CDR1 MDHEN and CDR2 SYDVKM. Trimming took 8 bases from V and 0 from J, leaving 10 bases between them. The CDR3 is made up of 14 amino acids. The CDR3: CASQDWPNTGELFF. CDR3 DNA: TGTGCCAGCCAGGACTGGCCGAACACCGGGGAGCTGTTTTTT.

The sample holds one count of this clone. The chain is built from TRBV19 and TRBJ2-1; D gene unclear. Germline assignment: CDR1 LNHDA and CDR2 SQIVND (reference sequence). The germline V and J ends were trimmed by 4 bases and 3 bases, with 7 bases remaining between them. The CDR3 covers 13 residues. This chain's CDR3 is CASSTGYYNEQFF. The CDR3 region has the DNA TGTGCCAGTAGTACGGGTTACTACAATGAGCAGTTCTTC.

This clone was picked up one time. V usage is TRBV28 and J usage is TRBJ1-1; 7 bases are a match to TRBD1. In germline, CDR1 is MDHEN, CDR2 SYDVKM. V was pared by 3 bases and J by 1 base, with 17 bases of the junction left unmatched. The CDR3 sequence is 19 residues long. The DNA for the CDR3 is TGTGCCAGCAGTTTCCCGACAGGGATGGGGGTCTTGTGGAACACTGAAGCTTTCTTT. Encoded protein: CASSFPTGMGVLWNTEAFF.

The J gene is TRBJ2-1, the V gene TRBV29-1, with 8 bases aligning to TRBD2. CDR1 and CDR2 from the germline V gene are SQVTM and ANQGSEA. The CDR3 loop spans 12 amino acids. V lost 7 bases and J lost 10; bases outside the gene matches: 9. The CDR3 region is CSAASGSSEQFF. CDR3 coding DNA: TGCAGCGCGGCTAGCGGGTCCTCCGAGCAGTTCTTC.

The chain is built from TRBV6-5 and TRBJ2-1; D is possibly TRBD1 (6 bases). Per germline, CDR1 MNHEY and CDR2 SVGAGI. The V end lost 8 bases, the J end lost 1 base, and 15 bases lay between the germline ends. This CDR3 contains 15 residues. CDR3 coding DNA: TGTGCCAGCCCAAACAACAGGGAATCCTACAATGAGCAGTTCTTC. It is translated as CASPNNRESYNEQFF.

CDR3 nucleotide sequence: TGCGCCAGCAGCTTGTATGACACTGAAGCTTTCTTT. Its protein product is CASSLYDTEAFF. The genes are TRBV5-1 and TRBJ1-1; D unresolved. The V end was cut by 1 base, the J end by 3 bases, with 4 bases between. In germline, CDR1 is SGHRS, CDR2 YFSETQ. CDR3 size: 12 residues.

This clone was observed a single time. The chain links TRBV30 to TRBJ1-1, with 8 bases fitting TRBD1. Per germline, CDR1 GTSNPN and CDR2 SVGIG (reference sequence). The V and J ends lost 3 bases and 5 bases, in that order; junction bases with no gene match: 5. The CDR3 has 13 residues. CDR3 sequence (DNA): TGTGCCTGGAGCGGACAGGGACGAACTGAAGCTTTCTTT. This sequence encodes CAWSGQGRTEAFF.